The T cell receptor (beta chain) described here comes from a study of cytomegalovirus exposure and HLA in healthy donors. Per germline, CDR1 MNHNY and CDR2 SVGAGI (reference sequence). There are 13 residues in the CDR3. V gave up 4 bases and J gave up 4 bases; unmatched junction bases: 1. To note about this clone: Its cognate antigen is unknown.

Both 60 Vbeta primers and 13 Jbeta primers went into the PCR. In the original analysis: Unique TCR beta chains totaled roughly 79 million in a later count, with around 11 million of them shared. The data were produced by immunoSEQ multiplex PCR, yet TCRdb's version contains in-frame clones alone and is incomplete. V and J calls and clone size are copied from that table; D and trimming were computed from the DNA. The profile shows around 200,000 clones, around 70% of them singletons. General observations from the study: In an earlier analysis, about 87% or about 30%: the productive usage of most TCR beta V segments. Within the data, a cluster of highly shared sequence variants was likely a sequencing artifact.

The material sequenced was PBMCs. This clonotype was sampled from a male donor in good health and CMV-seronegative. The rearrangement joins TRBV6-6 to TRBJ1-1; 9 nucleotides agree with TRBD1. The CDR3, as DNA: TGTGCCAGCAGTTCGACAGGGGGCACTGAAGCTTTCTTT. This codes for CASSSTGGTEAFF.